These 3 T cell receptor beta chains share one sample of origin, sequenced in a study of cytomegalovirus exposure and HLA in healthy donors. Primers: 60 Vbeta forward and 13 Jbeta reverse. The data were produced by immunoSEQ multiplex PCR, yet TCRdb's version contains in-frame clones alone and is incomplete. The sample contains some 110,000 clones, around 80% of which appear only once. Sequencing input: PBMCs. The receptors stem from a man aged 18 to 35 in good health and CMV-seronegative.

The table lists this clone with a few counts. CDR3 amino acids: CASSLVLAGGNTGELFF. The DNA of the CDR3 is TGTGCCAGCAGCTTGGTATTAGCGGGAGGGAACACCGGGGAGCTGTTTTTT. The gene calls are TRBV5-4 and TRBJ2-2; 10 nucleotides align to TRBD2. The CDR3 has 17 residues. The junction had 3 bases not matched to a gene; V was cut back by 0 bases and J by 1 base. Germline V gives CDR1 SGHNT, CDR2 YYREEE (reference sequence).

The rearrangement uses TRBV27 and TRBJ2-3, with no clear D. The CDR3 is made up of 13 amino acids. Germline V lookup: CDR1 MNHEY, CDR2 SMNVEV (reference sequence). Trimming cost V 3 bases and J 8 bases, with 12 bases left between them. The CDR3 is CASSFVPPGTQYF. CDR3 nucleotide sequence: TGTGCCAGCAGTTTTGTGCCACCAGGTACGCAGTATTTT.

The genes are TRBV5-1 and TRBJ1-2; D is perhaps TRBD1 (6 bases). This CDR3 comprises 15 residues. Looked up from germline, CDR1 is SGHRS and CDR2 is YFSETQ. The ends were cut back, 3 bases at V and 2 bases at J, with 14 bases in the middle. This chain's CDR3 is CASSSQGMDNYGYTF. CDR3 nucleotide sequence: TGCGCCAGCAGCTCTCAGGGGATGGACAACTATGGCTACACCTTC.